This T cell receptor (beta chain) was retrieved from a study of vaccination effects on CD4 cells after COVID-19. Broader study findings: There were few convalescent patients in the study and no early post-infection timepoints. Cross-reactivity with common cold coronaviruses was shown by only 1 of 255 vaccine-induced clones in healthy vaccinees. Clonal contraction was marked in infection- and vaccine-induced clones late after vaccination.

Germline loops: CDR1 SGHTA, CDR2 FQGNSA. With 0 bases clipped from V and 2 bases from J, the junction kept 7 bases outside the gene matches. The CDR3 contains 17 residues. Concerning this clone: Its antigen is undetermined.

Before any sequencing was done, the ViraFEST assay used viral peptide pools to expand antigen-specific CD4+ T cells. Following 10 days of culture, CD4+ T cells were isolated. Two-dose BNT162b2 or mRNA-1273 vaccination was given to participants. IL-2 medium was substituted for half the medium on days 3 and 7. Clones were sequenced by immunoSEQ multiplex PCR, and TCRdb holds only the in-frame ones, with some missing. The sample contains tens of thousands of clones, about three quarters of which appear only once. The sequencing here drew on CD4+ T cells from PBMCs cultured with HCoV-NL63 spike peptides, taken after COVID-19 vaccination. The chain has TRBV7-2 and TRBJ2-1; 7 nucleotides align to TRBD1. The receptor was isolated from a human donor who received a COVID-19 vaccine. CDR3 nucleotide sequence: TGTGCCAGCAGCTTAGCGGTTTTGACAGGGACCTACAATGAGCAGTTCTTC. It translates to CASSLAVLTGTYNEQFF.